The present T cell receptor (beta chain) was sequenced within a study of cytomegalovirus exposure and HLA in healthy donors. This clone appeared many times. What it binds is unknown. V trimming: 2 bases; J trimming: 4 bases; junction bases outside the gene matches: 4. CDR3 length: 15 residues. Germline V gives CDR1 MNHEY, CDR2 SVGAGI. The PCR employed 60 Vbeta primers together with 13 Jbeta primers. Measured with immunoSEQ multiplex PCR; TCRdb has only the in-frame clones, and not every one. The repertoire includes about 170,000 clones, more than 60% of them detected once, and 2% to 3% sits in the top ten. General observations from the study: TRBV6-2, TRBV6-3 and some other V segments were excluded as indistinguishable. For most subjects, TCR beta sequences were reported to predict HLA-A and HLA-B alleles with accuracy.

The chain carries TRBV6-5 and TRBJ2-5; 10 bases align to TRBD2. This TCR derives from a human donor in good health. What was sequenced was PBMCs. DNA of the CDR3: TGTGCCAGCAGTTACGTAGCGGGGGGTGTAGAGACCCAGTACTTC. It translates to CASSYVAGGVETQYF.